This paragraph reports one T cell receptor (beta chain). This entry comes from a study of T cells in Graves' hyperthyroidism and ophthalmopathy. Authors of the study amplified TCR beta CDR3 regions from RNA transcripts. The HTBI primer set served for first-round RT-PCR of the TCR CDR3. TCRdb reanalysed the multiplex PCR reads using MiXCR and keeps one entry per CDR3 protein. The sample lists around 350,000 distinct CDR3 sequences, 15% to 20% occurring once. Diagnoses used clinical symptoms, serum thyroxine and TRAb, thyroid ultrasound and orbital computed tomography. Sequencing used blood. The source is a woman in her late teens or twenties with Graves' hyperthyroidism.

CDR3 DNA: TGTGCCAGCAGTGAACAGGGGGCGGCCGGCTATGGCTACACCTTC. Protein product: CASSEQGAAGYGYTF. The chain combines TRBV28 with TRBJ1-2; TRBD1 agrees at 9 bases. The V gene end was trimmed by 5 bases and the J gene end by 4 bases; junction bases not matched to a gene: 8. The germline gives CDR1 MDHEN, CDR2 SYDVKM. CDR3 length: 15 residues.